Here is one T cell receptor beta chain with its context. What it binds is unknown. The germline V gene has CDR1 SEHNR and CDR2 FQNEAQ (reference sequence). V shed 1 base and J shed 7 bases, with 4 bases lying between them. The CDR3 length is 12 residues. This entry belongs to a study of beta chain features in type 1 diabetes. General study findings and limits: For Type 1 diabetes patients, all four CD4+ subsets carried TCRB CDR3s that were moderately but significantly shorter.

Sorted populations all had greater than 95% purity. The isolated RNA, all of it, was reverse transcribed, so expressed TCRB transcripts were what got sequenced. The method was immunoSEQ multiplex PCR; TCRdb's version includes in-frame clones alone and lacks a portion of them. This table has 250,000 to 300,000 clones, more than 13% appearing once. Sequencing input: naive CD4+ T cells from blood. This sequence was found in a man aged 25 to 40 with type 1 diabetes. V gene TRBV7-9 combines with J gene TRBJ2-2; no clear D gene. The CDR3 sequence: CASSLESGELFF. In DNA, the CDR3 is TGTGCCAGCAGCTTAGAGAGCGGGGAGCTGTTTTTT.